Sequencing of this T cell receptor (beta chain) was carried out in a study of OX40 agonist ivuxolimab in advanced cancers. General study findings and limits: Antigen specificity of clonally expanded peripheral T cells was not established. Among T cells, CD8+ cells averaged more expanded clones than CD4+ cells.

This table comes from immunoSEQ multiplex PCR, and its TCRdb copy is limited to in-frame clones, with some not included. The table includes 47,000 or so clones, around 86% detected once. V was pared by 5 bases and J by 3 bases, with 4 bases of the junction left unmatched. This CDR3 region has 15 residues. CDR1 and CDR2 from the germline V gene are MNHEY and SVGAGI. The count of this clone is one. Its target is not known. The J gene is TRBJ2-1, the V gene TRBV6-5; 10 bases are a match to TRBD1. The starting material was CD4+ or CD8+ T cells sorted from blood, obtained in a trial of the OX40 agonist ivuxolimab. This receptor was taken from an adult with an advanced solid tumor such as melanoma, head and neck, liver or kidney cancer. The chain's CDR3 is CASSIGQGGYNEQFF. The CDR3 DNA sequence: TGTGCCAGCAGTATTGGACAGGGGGGCTACAATGAGCAGTTCTTC.